Reported below is one TCR beta chain. The CDR3 is 15 amino acids. Per germline, CDR1 KGHSH and CDR2 LQKENI. Unmatched junction bases numbered 10, after V lost 1 base and J lost 8 bases. Assay used: immunoSEQ multiplex PCR; TCRdb lists only in-frame clones, some missing. The sample has about 280,000 clones; over 75% are singletons. This sample is part of a study of blood T cell repertoires in COVID-19. This TCR was sampled from a man aged 18 to 30 with active or convalescent COVID-19. The sequenced material came from peripheral blood. The chain joins TRBV18 to TRBJ1-2; 7 bases align to TRBD1. The CDR3 nucleotides are TGTGCCAGCTCACCACGGGAGACAGGGATCGACGGCTACACCTTC. It codes for CASSPRETGIDGYTF.